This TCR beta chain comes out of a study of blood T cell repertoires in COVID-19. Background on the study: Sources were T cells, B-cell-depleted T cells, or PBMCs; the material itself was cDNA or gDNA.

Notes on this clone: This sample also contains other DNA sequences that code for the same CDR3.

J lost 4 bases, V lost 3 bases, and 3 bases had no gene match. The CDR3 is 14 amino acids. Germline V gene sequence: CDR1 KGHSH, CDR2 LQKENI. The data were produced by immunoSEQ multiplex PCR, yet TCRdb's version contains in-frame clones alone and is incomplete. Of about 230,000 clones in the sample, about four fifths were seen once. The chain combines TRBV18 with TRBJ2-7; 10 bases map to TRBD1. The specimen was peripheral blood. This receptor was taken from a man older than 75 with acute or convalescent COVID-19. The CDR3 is CASSPRQGAYEQYF. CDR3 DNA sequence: TGTGCCAGCTCACCGCGACAGGGGGCTTACGAGCAGTACTTC. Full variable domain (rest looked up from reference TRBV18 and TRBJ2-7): NAGVMQNPRHLVRRRGQEARLRCSPMKGHSHVYWYRQLPEEGLKFMVYLQKENIIDESGMPKERFSAEFPKEGPSILRIQQVVRGDSAAYFCASSPRQGAYEQYFGPGTRLTVT.